These 25 T cell receptor beta chains originate from one sample sequenced in a study of blood T cells in healthy people across ages. Then a second PCR, running about 6 to 12 cycles, was carried out with a sample-barcoded 5' primer and a J-beta primer mix. TCRdb recomputed calls from the 5' RACE reads with MiXCR, one row per CDR3 protein. The table shows about 800,000 distinct CDR3 sequences, with approximately 25% occurring only once. These data were also filed under a second study, of T cells of mothers and their children.

The sequenced sample consisted of blood. These receptors originate from a boy younger than 18 in good health.

The chain recombines TRBV27 with TRBJ1-4; possibly TRBD1 for D (5 bases). Germline V gene data show CDR1 as MNHEY and CDR2 as SMNVEV (reference sequence). The germline V and J ends were trimmed by 5 bases and 3 bases, with 25 bases remaining between them. CDR3 length equals 19 residues. This chain's CDR3 is CASSRRDGALRMPNEKLFF. The CDR3 bases are TGTGCCAGCAGTCGTAGGGACGGGGCCCTGAGGATGCCTAATGAAAAACTGTTTTTT.

The chain is built from TRBV29-1 and TRBJ2-2; 10 bases match TRBD1. Germline trimming cut 6 bases from V and 4 bases from J; bases unmatched to any gene: 11. Per the germline V gene, CDR1 is SQVTM and CDR2 is ANQGSEA. The CDR3 has 16 residues. CDR3 sequence reads: CSVAPGQGHFTGELFF. CDR3 sequence (DNA): TGCAGCGTGGCTCCGGGACAGGGGCATTTCACCGGGGAGCTGTTTTTT.

This clonotype was counted many times. The chain couples TRBV27 to TRBJ1-6, with D maybe TRBD1 (5 bases). CDR3 length equals 13 residues. The germline CDR1 and CDR2 sequences are MNHEY and SMNVEV (reference sequence). Trimming pared 2 bases from V and 8 bases from J, leaving 7 bases between. CDR3 amino acids: CASSLGGYSPLHF. In DNA form, the CDR3 reads TGTGCCAGCAGTTTAGGGGGGTATTCACCCCTCCACTTT.

The J gene is TRBJ2-7, the V gene TRBV6-5, with D perhaps TRBD2 (6 bases). The CDR3 length is 15 residues. Germline V CDR1 and CDR2: MNHEY, SVGAGI. Between the trimmed V and J ends, which lost 6 bases and 3 bases, there was a span of 18 bases. The CDR3 DNA reads TGTGCCAGCAGCCCAAATGCGGGGTGGGACTACGAGCAGTACTTC. Its translation is CASSPNAGWDYEQYF.

The sample holds a few counts of this clonotype. The junction shows a germline mismatch at one end, possibly a read error. V is TRBV7-7 and J is TRBJ2-5, with 8 bases matching TRBD1. The CDR3 is made up of 15 amino acids. Germline CDR1 and CDR2: SSHAT and FNYEAQ (reference sequence). Here the CDR3 DNA reads TGTGCTAGCAGCTTATACAGGGGGGATTTGGAGACCCAGTACTTC. This gives the protein CASSLYRGDLETQYF.

The chain couples TRBV6-6 to TRBJ1-2, with D unclear. CDR3 length: 12 amino acids. The germline V gene encodes CDR1 MNHNY and CDR2 SVGAGI (reference sequence). With 5 bases removed from V and 4 bases from J, the gap between germline ends came to 8 bases. The CDR3 protein is CASSPDLYGYTF. The CDR3 DNA is TGTGCCAGCAGTCCCGACCTCTATGGCTACACCTTC.

This chain uses TRBV4-1 with TRBJ1-2; TRBD1 matches at 10 bases. Germline CDR1 MGHRA, CDR2 YSYEKL. This CDR3 contains 14 residues. The V gene end was trimmed by 8 bases and the J gene end by 7 bases; junction bases not matched to a gene: 10. CDR3 residues: CASAQTGGGGGYTF. The CDR3 coding sequence is TGCGCCAGCGCCCAGACAGGGGGCGGAGGTGGCTACACCTTC.

In its sample, this clonotype was seen a few times. This chain uses TRBV20-1 with TRBJ2-5; possible D gene TRBD1, 5 bases. The CDR3 has 13 residues. Trimming shortened V by 7 bases and J by 2 bases, and 14 bases separated the two germline ends. Germline V CDR1 and CDR2: DFQATT, SNEGSKA (reference sequence). This CDR3 is CSEIGQRQETQYF. In DNA form, the CDR3 reads TGCAGTGAGATAGGACAAAGGCAAGAGACCCAGTACTTC.

This clonotype was counted a few times. CDR3 nucleotide sequence: TGCAGCGTTGAAGAGCAGGGCCAAGCTAACTATGGCTACACCTTC. Amino acids: CSVEEQGQANYGYTF. This sequence joins TRBV29-1 and TRBJ1-2; D perhaps matches TRBD1 (5 bases). This CDR3 has 15 residues. In germline, CDR1 is SQVTM, CDR2 ANQGSEA. Trimming pared 0 bases from V and 0 bases from J, leaving 11 bases between. Full variable domain (remainder filled in from reference TRBV29-1 and TRBJ1-2): SAVISQKPSRDICQRGTSLTIQCQVDSQVTMMFWYRQQPGQSLTLIATANQGSEATYESGFVIDKFPISRPNLTFSTLTVSNMSPEDSSIYLCSVEEQGQANYGYTFGSGTRLTVV.

The chain is built from TRBV5-1 and TRBJ2-1, with TRBD2 identical over 10 bases. There are 14 residues in the CDR3. From germline, CDR1 is SGHRS and CDR2 YFSETQ. After removal of 5 bases from V and 8 bases from J, the junction contained 7 bases not matched to a gene. The CDR3 sequence: CASRQSSGSDEQFF. The CDR3 region has the DNA TGCGCCAGCAGGCAGTCTAGCGGGAGCGATGAGCAGTTCTTC.

The chain links TRBV6-5 to TRBJ2-7; TRBD1 or TRBD2 may be the D gene (5 bases each). Germline assignment: CDR1 MNHEY and CDR2 SVGAGI. Deletions cut 2 bases from V and 5 bases from J, with 16 bases between. This CDR3 is 15 amino acids long. The CDR3 is CASSYDGVWGNEQYF. The CDR3 bases are TGTGCCAGCAGTTACGACGGGGTTTGGGGGAACGAGCAGTACTTC.

In its sample, this clonotype was seen a few times. The chain uses TRBV13 and TRBJ1-2; 7 bases fit TRBD1. With 6 bases clipped from V and 0 bases from J, the junction kept 16 bases outside the gene matches. This CDR3 region has 18 residues. Germline V lookup: CDR1 PRHDT, CDR2 FYEKMQ (reference sequence). CDR3 DNA: TGTGCCAGCAGTTTACGGTGGGACAGTATTCTCTCTAACTATGGCTACACCTTC. Its protein product is CASSLRWDSILSNYGYTF.

The rearrangement joins TRBV27 to TRBJ2-5; D remains ambiguous. The CDR3 totals 16 residues. Germline CDR1 is MNHEY and CDR2 is SMNVEV (reference sequence). The V end was cut by 5 bases, the J end by 1 base, with 17 bases between. The CDR3 DNA reads TGTGCCAGCAGTACCACAGCGCCAATAGCCCAAGAGACCCAGTACTTC. Its protein is CASSTTAPIAQETQYF.

This clonotype has more than one count but fewer than ten. V and J are TRBV2 and TRBJ2-3, with D perhaps being TRBD1 or TRBD2 (5 bases each). Germline values: CDR1 SNHLY, CDR2 FYNNEI. The CDR3 runs 16 residues. Trimming removed 2 bases from V and 0 bases from J, with 12 bases in between. The CDR3, as DNA: TGTGCCAGCAGTGAATCGGGACGATTTAGCACAGATACGCAGTATTTT. It yields the protein CASSESGRFSTDTQYF.

The V and J genes are TRBV7-9 and TRBJ2-5; 8 nucleotides agree with TRBD2. The J segment lost 4 bases and the V segment lost 3 bases, leaving 10 bases of the junction unmatched. The CDR3 loop spans 16 amino acids. Germline V gene sequence: CDR1 SEHNR, CDR2 FQNEAQ (reference sequence). The CDR3, as DNA: TGTGCCAGCAGCTTCGTTAGCGGGGCCCCTACAGAGACCCAGTACTTC. The encoded protein is CASSFVSGAPTETQYF.

The gene calls are TRBV7-8 and TRBJ2-3; 10 bases map to TRBD2. J lost 0 bases, V lost 6 bases, and 6 bases had no gene match. Per germline, CDR1 SGHVS and CDR2 FQNEAQ. This CDR3 has 16 amino acids. The CDR3 sequence: CASSTTSGFSTDTQYF. The CDR3 nucleotides are TGTGCCAGCAGTACGACTAGCGGGTTCAGCACAGATACGCAGTATTTT.

V gene TRBV7-9 combines with J gene TRBJ2-5, with 7 bases that match TRBD2. The CDR3 covers 15 residues. V lost 4 bases, J lost 4 bases, and 9 bases stayed unmatched. Germline V gene sequence: CDR1 SEHNR, CDR2 FQNEAQ (reference sequence). The DNA of the CDR3 is TGTGCCAGCAGCTCATCTCAGATAGCGGGAGAGACCCAGTACTTC. Residues: CASSSSQIAGETQYF.

This clonotype was observed at least ten times. Germline and junction disagree at one end, which may indicate a read error. The chain has TRBV6-6 and TRBJ2-4, with D possibly TRBD1 on 5 matching bases. Germline V CDR1 and CDR2: MNHNY, SVGAGI (reference sequence). The CDR3 length is 12 residues. Written as DNA, the CDR3 is TGTGCCAGCAGTTCCCCGACAGCCATGTTGAGGTTC. Translation: CASSSPTAMLRF.

This clonotype was seen only a few times. The chain uses TRBV7-9 and TRBJ2-3; D could derive from TRBD1 or TRBD2 (5 bases each). Per germline, CDR1 SEHNR and CDR2 FQNEAQ (reference sequence). There are 16 residues in the CDR3. The V end lost 2 bases, the J end lost 5 bases, and 17 bases lay between the germline ends. The CDR3 loop is CASSLLGDLTGDTQYF. The CDR3 nucleotides are TGTGCCAGCAGCTTATTAGGGGACCTCACGGGAGATACGCAGTATTTT.

This clonotype appeared many times. The chain links TRBV19 to TRBJ2-4; no definite D call. This CDR3 contains 13 residues. The germline V and J ends were trimmed by 5 bases and 6 bases, with 11 bases remaining between them. From germline, CDR1 is LNHDA and CDR2 SQIVND (reference sequence). The DNA of the CDR3 is TGTGCCAGTAGTGCGCCAACTATAAACATTCAGTACTTC. It codes for CASSAPTINIQYF.

The V call is TRBV10-2, the J call TRBJ2-5; D possibly uses TRBD1 or TRBD2 (5 bases each). V lost 7 bases to trimming and J lost 7 bases, with 10 bases between them. Germline-derived CDR1 and CDR2 are WSHSY and SAAADI. The CDR3 sequence is 11 residues long. CDR3 in DNA: TGCGCCAGCATGGAGAGGGGGACCCAGTACTTC. Its translation is CASMERGTQYF.

This clonotype showed up just a few times. V usage is TRBV15 and J usage is TRBJ2-5; TRBD2 agrees at 8 bases. Germline V gene data show CDR1 as LNHNV and CDR2 as YYDKDF (reference sequence). V lost 3 bases to trimming and J lost 4 bases; unmatched junction nucleotides: 13. CDR3 length: 17 amino acids. CDR3 amino acids: CATSSPLAGGGRETQYF. The CDR3 nucleotides are TGTGCCACCAGCAGCCCTCTAGCGGGTGGGGGAAGAGAGACCCAGTACTTC. The full variable domain, completed using reference TRBV15 and TRBJ2-5, is DAMVIQNPRYQVTQFGKPVTLSCSQTLNHNVMYWYQQKSSQAPKLLFHYYDKDFNNEADTPDNFQSRRPNTSFCFLDIRSPGLGDTAMYLCATSSPLAGGGRETQYFGPGTRLLVL.

This rearrangement joins TRBV19 to TRBJ1-2; a weak D match, TRBD1 (6 bases). Deletions cut 6 bases from V and 5 bases from J, with 16 bases between. Per the germline V gene, CDR1 is LNHDA and CDR2 is SQIVND (reference sequence). The CDR3 spans 14 residues. Here the CDR3 DNA reads TGTGCCAGTAGCCTCAATGACAGGACTTATGGCTACACCTTC. Amino acid sequence: CASSLNDRTYGYTF. Based on the CDR3 plus reference TRBV19 and TRBJ1-2, the full variable domain is DGGITQSPKYLFRKEGQNVTLSCEQNLNHDAMYWYRQDPGQGLRLIYYSQIVNDFQKGDIAEGYSVSREKKESFPLTVTSAQKNPTAFYLCASSLNDRTYGYTFGSGTRLTVV.

This clonotype has only a few counts. The junction differs from germline at one of its ends, possibly a read error. The genes are TRBV7-8 and TRBJ2-3, with D possibly TRBD1 on 6 matching bases. Germline loops: CDR1 SGHVS, CDR2 FQNEAQ. This CDR3 has 13 amino acids. CDR3 nucleotide sequence: TGTGCCAACAGCCGTCGGACAGAACGTACGCAGTATTTT. This sequence encodes CANSRRTERTQYF.

This clonotype was detected a few times. The rearrangement uses TRBV14 and TRBJ2-5; no reliable D call. Trimming stripped 6 bases from V and 3 bases from J, with 14 bases between. This CDR3 is built from 14 residues. Per germline, CDR1 SGHDN and CDR2 FVKESK. This chain's CDR3 is CASSHQDLKETQYF. CDR3 coding DNA: TGTGCCAGCAGTCACCAGGATCTAAAAGAGACCCAGTACTTC.